A single sample is the source of the 31 T cell receptor beta chains below, sequenced in a study of cytomegalovirus exposure and HLA in healthy donors. The PCR contained 60 Vbeta and 13 Jbeta primers. TCRdb's copy holds only in-frame clones and misses some; the assay was immunoSEQ multiplex PCR. The sample gives 130,000 or so clones, approximately 10% of which show up once; about 6.7% is in the top ten. The sequencing input was PBMCs. Every receptor here comes from a woman in her 40s in good health and CMV-seropositive.

The V call is TRBV7-9, the J call TRBJ1-1; 7 bases are shared with TRBD1. The CDR3 is 18 amino acids. Per the germline V gene, CDR1 is SEHNR and CDR2 is FQNEAQ (reference sequence). J lost 6 bases, V lost 5 bases, and 21 bases had no gene match. CDR3 sequence: CASSPTQGGWGQSPEAFF. The CDR3 DNA sequence: TGTGCCAGCAGCCCCACCCAGGGGGGATGGGGACAGTCCCCTGAAGCTTTCTTT.

The chain carries TRBV6-1 and TRBJ2-5; TRBD1 agrees at 7 bases. This CDR3 is built from 15 residues. V gave up 5 bases and J gave up 1 base; unmatched junction bases: 7. Germline CDR1 and CDR2: MNHNS and SASEGT. The CDR3 sequence is CASSPQGTVQETQYF. The CDR3, as DNA: TGTGCCAGCAGTCCCCAAGGGACAGTCCAAGAGACCCAGTACTTC.

There are a few counts of this clone. This sequence joins TRBV6-5 and TRBJ1-5, with D possibly matching TRBD1 (6 bases). Trimming left V 0 bases short and J 3 bases short, with 9 bases between. The CDR3 is made up of 15 amino acids. From germline, CDR1 is MNHEY and CDR2 SVGAGI. In DNA form, the CDR3 reads TGTGCCAGCAGTTACTCGGGGGGGCTCAATCAGCCCCAGCATTTT. Protein sequence: CASSYSGGLNQPQHF.

This clone was counted only a few times. The gene calls are TRBV4-1 and TRBJ1-5; D is unclear. V gave up 2 bases and J gave up 4 bases, with 24 bases separating them. CDR3 length equals 19 residues. Germline values: CDR1 MGHRA, CDR2 YSYEKL. CDR3 residues: CASSQNLLQRDFRNQPQHF. Written as DNA, the CDR3 is TGCGCCAGCAGCCAAAACTTACTACAGAGGGATTTCAGGAATCAGCCCCAGCATTTT.

The chain combines TRBV7-3 with TRBJ2-2; D unclear. From germline, CDR1 is SGHTA and CDR2 FQGTGA. The CDR3 is 13 residues long. V was cut by 2 bases and J by 6 bases, with 7 bases left in between. The CDR3 nucleotides read TGTGCCAGCAGCTTACAACACCCCGGGGAGCTGTTTTTT. This sequence encodes CASSLQHPGELFF. Variable domain in full (rest from reference TRBV7-3 and TRBJ2-2): GAGVSQTPSNKVTEKGKYVELRCDPISGHTALYWYRQSLGQGPEFLIYFQGTGAADDSGLPNDRFFAVRPEGSVSTLKIQRTERGDSAVYLCASSLQHPGELFFGEGSRLTVL.

This clone was seen a handful of times. The V gene is TRBV7-9, the J gene TRBJ2-3; 8 bases match TRBD2. The germline V gene encodes CDR1 SEHNR and CDR2 FQNEAQ (reference sequence). There are 16 residues in the CDR3. The V and J ends lost 2 bases and 4 bases, in that order; junction bases with no gene match: 8. The CDR3 loop reads CASSLPPVGGADTQYF. DNA for the CDR3: TGTGCCAGCAGCTTACCCCCGGTCGGGGGGGCAGATACGCAGTATTTT. Looking up the rest from reference TRBV7-9 and TRBJ2-3 gives the full variable domain: DTGVSQNPRHKITKRGQNVTFRCDPISEHNRLYWYRQTLGQGPEFLTYFQNEAQLEKSRLLSDRFSAERPKGSFSTLEIQRTEQGDSAMYLCASSLPPVGGADTQYFGPGTRLTVL.

This chain joins TRBV10-3 and TRBJ2-7; 9 positions match TRBD1. Losses at the gene ends were 4 bases for V and 2 bases for J; bases not matched to a gene: 9. The CDR3 totals 16 residues. In germline, CDR1 is ENHRY, CDR2 SYGVKD. CDR3: CAISGRGQGLPYEQYF. For the CDR3, the DNA is TGTGCCATCAGTGGTAGGGGACAGGGCCTCCCCTACGAGCAGTACTTC.

The chain is built from TRBV10-1 and TRBJ2-3; a weak D match, TRBD2 (5 bases). The V and J ends lost 2 bases and 1 base respectively, with 10 bases between them. The CDR3 totals 15 residues. Germline V gene sequence: CDR1 WNHNN, CDR2 SYGVQD (reference sequence). CDR3 DNA sequence: TGCGCCAGCAGTGAGCCCAGCGGTGGCACAGATACGCAGTATTTT. Protein sequence: CASSEPSGGTDTQYF.

This clone was observed a handful of times. J is TRBJ2-7 and V is TRBV11-3; TRBD1 matches 10 bases. The CDR3 contains 14 residues. V shed 1 base, J shed 4 bases, and the junction held 1 base outside the gene matches. The germline V gene has CDR1 SGHNT and CDR2 YENEEA. The CDR3 protein is CASSLGQGAYEQYF. DNA of the CDR3: TGTGCCAGCAGCTTAGGACAGGGGGCGTACGAGCAGTACTTC.

This clone was seen only a few times. The chain joins TRBV2 to TRBJ2-5, with D possibly matching TRBD2 (5 bases). This CDR3 spans 14 amino acids. V dropped 4 bases and J dropped 2 bases, with 11 bases sitting between them. Germline lookup yields CDR1 SNHLY and CDR2 FYNNEI. As DNA, the CDR3 is TGTGCCAGCAGTGGCCTCACGGGGCAAGAGACCCAGTACTTC. This encodes CASSGLTGQETQYF.

The V gene is TRBV5-5, the J gene TRBJ2-1; 7 bases map to TRBD1. The junction had 4 bases not matched to a gene; V was cut back by 4 bases and J by 0 bases. The CDR3 extends over 15 amino acids. CDR1 is SGHKS and CDR2 is YYEKEE in the germline V gene (reference sequence). CDR3 in amino acids: CASSADRASYNEQFF. The CDR3 DNA follows: TGTGCCAGCAGCGCCGACAGGGCCTCCTACAATGAGCAGTTCTTC.

In its sample, this clone was seen a few times. DNA of the CDR3: TGTGCCAGCAGCTTAAGTCTAGCGGGGACCTACAATGAGCAGTTCTTC. The encoded protein is CASSLSLAGTYNEQFF. The chain couples TRBV7-9 to TRBJ2-1; 9 bases fit TRBD2. Germline loops: CDR1 SEHNR, CDR2 FQNEAQ (reference sequence). This CDR3 is 16 amino acids long. V shed 2 bases, J shed 2 bases, and the junction held 4 bases outside the gene matches.

This rearrangement joins TRBV6-6 to TRBJ2-7; D gene uncertain. Looked up from germline, CDR1 is MNHNY and CDR2 is SVGAGI (reference sequence). Trimming cost V 6 bases and J 3 bases, with 9 bases left between them. The CDR3 consists of 12 residues. The CDR3 loop reads CASSPSIYEQYF. CDR3 coding DNA: TGTGCCAGCAGCCCATCAATCTACGAGCAGTACTTC.

This clone was counted between two and nine times. The junction shows a germline mismatch at one end, possibly a read error. This chain joins TRBV7-8 and TRBJ1-1, with a tentative D call TRBD1 (6 bases). Looked up from germline, CDR1 is SGHVS and CDR2 is FQNEAQ. The CDR3 is 12 residues long. This chain's CDR3 is CASSLFGTSFIF. The CDR3 nucleotides read TGTGCCAGCAGCTTATTCGGGACATCATTTATCTTT.

This clone was found a few times. The rearrangement uses TRBV5-8 and TRBJ2-5; tentative D call: TRBD2 (5 bases). The CDR3 contains 14 residues. Germline V gene data show CDR1 as SGHTS and CDR2 as YDEGEE. Trimming took off 3 bases at V and 3 bases at J, with 12 bases between the two ends. The CDR3 sequence: CASSSRTWKETQYF. The CDR3 DNA sequence: TGTGCCAGCAGCTCTCGGACTTGGAAAGAGACCCAGTACTTC.

The chain is built from TRBV5-1 and TRBJ2-6; no clear D. CDR3 length: 18 residues. Germline CDR1 SGHRS, CDR2 YFSETQ. V dropped 4 bases and J dropped 1 base, with 18 bases sitting between them. CDR3 residues: CASSLTTAQKSGANVLTF. The DNA of the CDR3 is TGCGCCAGCAGCCTCACTACGGCCCAGAAGTCTGGGGCCAACGTCCTGACTTTC.

This clone was detected only a few times. The chain employs TRBV19 and TRBJ2-5, with D uncertain. The CDR3 has 13 amino acids. V was trimmed by 5 bases and J by 4 bases, leaving 11 bases between them. Germline V gene lookup returns CDR1 LNHDA and CDR2 SQIVND (reference sequence). The CDR3 reads CASSSRRIETQYF. The CDR3 DNA reads as TGTGCCAGTAGTTCCAGGCGCATAGAGACCCAGTACTTC.

This clone appeared a few times. The V gene is TRBV5-1, the J gene TRBJ2-7; D unclear. This CDR3 has 14 residues. Germline assignment: CDR1 SGHRS and CDR2 YFSETQ. V was clipped by 0 bases and J by 2 bases, with 9 bases between them. The CDR3 bases are TGCGCCAGCAGCTTGGGCCGTGCGCCCTACGAGCAGTACTTC. It specifies CASSLGRAPYEQYF.

The V call is TRBV12-5, the J call TRBJ2-1, with D tentatively TRBD1 (5 bases). The CDR3 covers 12 residues. CDR1 LGHNT and CDR2 FRNRAP come from the germline V gene. V was trimmed by 8 bases and J by 9 bases, leaving 14 bases between them. Here the CDR3 reads CASTPGSSEQFF. The CDR3 DNA follows: TGTGCTAGTACCCCAGGGTCGAGTGAGCAGTTCTTC. Using reference TRBV12-5 and TRBJ2-1 for the parts outside the CDR3, the full variable domain is DARVTQTPRHKVTEMGQEVTMRCQPILGHNTVFWYRQTMMQGLELLAYFRNRAPLDDSGMPKDRFSAEMPDATLATLKIQPSEPRDSAVYFCASTPGSSEQFFGPGTRLTVL.

In this sample, this clone turned up a few times. The chain uses TRBV7-3 and TRBJ2-5, with D possibly matching TRBD1 (6 bases). The CDR3 loop spans 13 amino acids. The germline V gene has CDR1 SGHTA and CDR2 FQGTGA. V shed 5 bases and J shed 5 bases, with 12 bases lying between them. This CDR3 reads CASSPTGRETQYF. The CDR3 DNA reads TGTGCCAGCAGCCCCACAGGGCGCGAGACCCAGTACTTC.

The rearrangement links TRBV7-6 to TRBJ2-7; TRBD1 might be the D (5 bases). The CDR3 runs 13 residues. The V and J ends lost 4 bases and 5 bases respectively, with 12 bases between them. Per the germline V gene, CDR1 is SGHVS and CDR2 is FNYEAQ. This CDR3 is CASSSRVGDEQYF. In DNA, the CDR3 is TGTGCCAGCAGCTCCCGGGTAGGGGACGAGCAGTACTTC.

The genes are TRBV6-5 and TRBJ1-5; TRBD1 might be the D (6 bases). Trimming left V 6 bases short and J 6 bases short, with 18 bases between. From germline, CDR1 is MNHEY and CDR2 SVGAGI. This CDR3 is 15 amino acids long. This chain's CDR3 is CASSQGRQGSQPQHF. Here the CDR3 DNA reads TGTGCCAGCAGCCAGGGACGGCAGGGGAGTCAGCCCCAGCATTTT.

This clone appeared a few times. The chain uses TRBV14 and TRBJ2-6; 9 bases fit TRBD1. Germline loops: CDR1 SGHDN, CDR2 FVKESK. With V trimmed by 4 bases and J by 4 bases, 2 bases remained unmatched. This CDR3 is 15 amino acids long. CDR3 amino acids: CASSRTGVGANVLTF. The CDR3 DNA follows: TGTGCCAGCAGCCGGACAGGGGTAGGGGCCAACGTCCTGACTTTC.

A few counts support this clone. The CDR3 protein is CASSQERKGATQYF. CDR3 DNA: TGCGCCAGCAGCCAAGAAAGGAAGGGAGCTACGCAGTATTTT. The rearrangement links TRBV4-1 to TRBJ2-3, with D perhaps TRBD2 (5 bases). CDR3 length equals 14 residues. The V end was cut by 0 bases, the J end by 8 bases, with 12 bases between. Germline V CDR1 and CDR2: MGHRA, YSYEKL.

This clone was seen a handful of times. V usage is TRBV29-1 and J usage is TRBJ1-1; D is perhaps TRBD1 (6 bases). Germline CDR1 SQVTM, CDR2 ANQGSEA. This CDR3 contains 14 residues. Trimming stripped 4 bases from V and 2 bases from J, with 14 bases between. In DNA form, the CDR3 reads TGCAGCGTTGCAAGAACGACAGGCAACACTGAAGCTTTCTTT. Translation: CSVARTTGNTEAFF.

This clone occurred a few times. This sequence joins TRBV5-4 and TRBJ2-2; D is undetermined. This CDR3 is 13 amino acids long. Germline assignment: CDR1 SGHNT and CDR2 YYREEE (reference sequence). Trimming shortened V by 0 bases and J by 5 bases, and 5 bases separated the two germline ends. The CDR3 loop is CASSLDQTGELFF. The CDR3 nucleotides read TGTGCCAGCAGCTTGGACCAGACCGGGGAGCTGTTTTTT.

Remarks on this clone: Additional DNA sequences in this sample encode the identical CDR3. The V call is TRBV7-9, the J call TRBJ1-1, with 7 bases that match TRBD1. The CDR3 has 14 residues. V was clipped by 3 bases and J by 0 bases; unmatched bases: 1. Germline lookup yields CDR1 SEHNR and CDR2 FQNEAQ (reference sequence). The CDR3 loop is CASSLGQLNTEAFF. The CDR3 nucleotides are TGTGCCAGCAGCTTGGGACAGCTGAACACTGAAGCTTTCTTT.

This clone was recorded a few times. The chain couples TRBV9 to TRBJ1-1; weak D call: TRBD1 (5 bases). Trimming left V 4 bases short and J 0 bases short, with 13 bases between. Germline V gives CDR1 SGDLS, CDR2 YYNGEE. The CDR3 spans 15 residues. The CDR3, as DNA: TGTGCCAGCAGCTTTGCCGACAGCCTGAACACTGAAGCTTTCTTT. Protein sequence: CASSFADSLNTEAFF.

The V gene is TRBV19, the J gene TRBJ1-1; no reliable D call. The CDR3 length is 11 residues. Trimming removed 9 bases at V and 10 bases at J, with 15 bases between. The germline V gene encodes CDR1 LNHDA and CDR2 SQIVND (reference sequence). The CDR3: CASAEEGAAFF. CDR3 sequence (DNA): TGTGCCAGCGCCGAGGAGGGTGCAGCTTTCTTT.

This clone was seen a handful of times. This rearrangement joins TRBV11-3 to TRBJ2-1; maybe TRBD2 (5 bases). CDR3 length equals 19 residues. Between the trimmed V and J ends, which lost 1 base and 0 bases, there was a span of 19 bases. Germline V lookup: CDR1 SGHNT, CDR2 YENEEA. The CDR3 reads CASSLGRRGGMNSYNEQFF. CDR3 nucleotides: TGTGCCAGCAGCTTAGGGAGGCGCGGCGGCATGAACTCCTACAATGAGCAGTTCTTC.

The chain carries TRBV5-6 and TRBJ2-7; TRBD1 aligns across 11 bases. The germline V gene encodes CDR1 SGHDT and CDR2 YYEEEE. Trimming cost V 3 bases and J 4 bases; bases outside gene matches: 3. This CDR3 spans 14 amino acids. In DNA form, the CDR3 reads TGTGCCAGCAGCTCCGGACAGGGGGCGTACGAGCAGTACTTC. Its translation: CASSSGQGAYEQYF.